Following are 16 T cell receptor beta chains from one sample sequenced in a study of glioma-infiltrating T cells. TCR alpha and beta CDR3 regions were amplified from RNA using iRepertoire nested multiplex PCR. MiXCR, applied by TCRdb to the multiplex PCR reads, yields one record per CDR3 protein. The sample records more than 110,000 distinct CDR3 sequences, 30% to 40% being singletons. Sequencing was done on a sample of glioma tissue, nonneoplastic brain tissue, or PBMCs (not recorded which). The source of these receptors is a human donor with low-grade glioma or glioblastoma, undergoing nonglioma brain surgery, or in good health (not recorded which).

The chain combines TRBV6-6 with TRBJ2-7; the D gene is possibly TRBD1 (6 bases). Germline lookup yields CDR1 MNHNY and CDR2 SVGAGI (reference sequence). V lost 2 bases and J 1 base, leaving 12 bases between the germline ends. There are 15 residues in the CDR3. The CDR3 DNA reads as TGTGCCAGCAGTTACGGGACACTAAAGTCCTACGAGCAGTACTTC. This sequence encodes CASSYGTLKSYEQYF.

The rearrangement links TRBV28 to TRBJ1-2; the D is unclear. V was pared by 6 bases and J by 10 bases, with 15 bases between. The germline CDR1 and CDR2 sequences are MDHEN and SYDVKM. There are 12 residues in the CDR3. The CDR3 nucleotides are TGTGCCAGCAGCCCCAGAAGGTCTTCCTACACCTTC. The encoded protein is CASSPRRSSYTF.

The genes are TRBV6-1 and TRBJ2-1, with a possible D match to TRBD1 (6 bases). Germline V gene data show CDR1 as MNHNS and CDR2 as SASEGT. This CDR3 has 13 residues. With 8 bases removed from V and 4 bases from J, the gap between germline ends came to 12 bases. CDR3 DNA sequence: TGTGCCAGCCAGAGGCAGGGGTACAATGAGCAGTTCTTC. It translates to CASQRQGYNEQFF.

V gene TRBV6-6 combines with J gene TRBJ1-2, with 8 bases lining up with TRBD1. The CDR3 is 13 residues long. V was clipped by 0 bases and J by 6 bases; unmatched bases: 0. Germline CDR1 MNHNY, CDR2 SVGAGI (reference sequence). CDR3 in DNA: TGTGCCAGCAGTTACTCGACAGGGGATGGCTACACCTTC. Its translation is CASSYSTGDGYTF.

This clonotype was recorded at least ten times. This chain links TRBV20-1 with TRBJ1-1; 12 bases match TRBD1. CDR3 size: 15 residues. V was clipped by 4 bases and J by 4 bases; unmatched bases: 7. The germline V gene encodes CDR1 DFQATT and CDR2 SNEGSKA (reference sequence). The CDR3 region is CSAIGTGGKVTEAFF. The CDR3, as DNA: TGCAGTGCTATTGGGACAGGGGGCAAAGTCACTGAAGCTTTCTTT.

This clonotype has a handful of counts. The chain uses TRBV7-2 and TRBJ2-3; D is unresolved. Trimming took 5 bases from V and 6 from J, leaving 9 bases between them. The CDR3 sequence is 12 residues long. CDR1 is SGHTA and CDR2 is FQGNSA in the germline V gene. CDR3 DNA: TGTGCCAGCAGCGCCGACGGGGATACGCAGTATTTT. Protein sequence: CASSADGDTQYF.

This clonotype was detected only a few times. This chain uses TRBV25-1 with TRBJ2-3; 8 positions agree with TRBD2. This CDR3 region has 15 residues. V shed 4 bases and J 4 bases; nucleotides not matched to a gene: 7. The germline gives CDR1 MGHDK, CDR2 SYGVNS. The CDR3 DNA reads TGTGCCAGCAGTGCCCCGGGACTAGGGGCAGATACGCAGTATTTT. This encodes CASSAPGLGADTQYF.

This clonotype was seen repeatedly, ten times or more. V gene TRBV4-3 combines with J gene TRBJ1-1, with D unclear. CDR3 length: 16 residues. V lost 0 bases and J 4 bases, leaving 15 bases between the germline ends. Germline assignment: CDR1 LGHNA and CDR2 YSLEER. In nucleotides, the CDR3 is TGCGCCAGCAGCCAAGAATGGAGGGCGGCGGGCACTGAAGCTTTCTTT. Translating gives CASSQEWRAAGTEAFF.

Only a few counts were recorded for this clonotype. The chain uses TRBV24-1 and TRBJ1-1; D remains unclear. Germline-derived CDR1 and CDR2 are KGHDR and SFDVKD. The CDR3 sequence is 13 residues long. V lost 4 bases to trimming and J lost 10 bases, with 15 bases between them. This chain's CDR3 is CATSERPFEGAFF. The CDR3 DNA sequence: TGTGCCACCAGTGAAAGACCTTTCGAGGGAGCTTTCTTT.

This clonotype was detected ten times or more. The chain couples TRBV6-1 to TRBJ2-3, with D perhaps matching TRBD2 (6 bases). V was pared by 6 bases and J by 1 base, with 14 bases between. CDR3 length equals 15 residues. From germline, CDR1 is MNHNS and CDR2 SASEGT. The CDR3 bases are TGTGCCAGCAGGGACCCATGGGAGGGCACAGATACGCAGTATTTT. Amino acid sequence: CASRDPWEGTDTQYF.

The gene calls are TRBV16 and TRBJ1-6; 7 bases agree with TRBD1. From germline, CDR1 is KGHSY and CDR2 FQNENV. CDR3 length equals 14 residues. Germline trimming cut 4 bases from V and 8 bases from J; bases unmatched to any gene: 5. For the CDR3, the DNA is TGTGCCAGCAGCCCACAGGGGCTTGATTCACCCCTCCACTTT. Protein sequence: CASSPQGLDSPLHF.

This clonotype was seen a few times. The rearrangement joins TRBV7-9 to TRBJ1-1; a weak D match, TRBD1 (6 bases). The CDR3 length is 13 residues. Trimming shortened V by 7 bases and J by 1 base, and 10 bases separated the two germline ends. Germline V gene lookup returns CDR1 SEHNR and CDR2 FQNEAQ (reference sequence). The CDR3 region has the DNA TGTGCCAGCAAAGAACAGGGGAACACTGAAGCTTTCTTT. It codes for CASKEQGNTEAFF.

This chain links TRBV2 with TRBJ1-1; 7 nucleotides match TRBD1. Germline values: CDR1 SNHLY, CDR2 FYNNEI. V shed 6 bases and J 0 bases; nucleotides not matched to a gene: 10. The CDR3 extends over 16 amino acids. The DNA of the CDR3 is TGTGCCAGCAGAATAGACAGGGAGGCCCTGAACACTGAAGCTTTCTTT. Translated, it gives CASRIDREALNTEAFF.

This clonotype was found a few times. The chain employs TRBV9 and TRBJ2-3; TRBD1 matches 7 bases. With V trimmed by 3 bases and J by 1 base, 8 bases remained unmatched. Looked up from germline, CDR1 is SGDLS and CDR2 is YYNGEE. This CDR3 spans 16 amino acids. CDR3 DNA: TGTGCCAGCAGCGCGACAGGGAATCTCCGCACAGATACGCAGTATTTT. Translating it yields CASSATGNLRTDTQYF.

J is TRBJ1-6 and V is TRBV15, with unresolved D. CDR3 length: 13 amino acids. CDR1 and CDR2 (germline): LNHNV, YYDKDF (reference sequence). The germline V and J ends were trimmed by 1 base and 8 bases, with 6 bases remaining between them. CDR3 residues: CATSRGNDSPLHF. In nucleotides, the CDR3 is TGTGCCACCAGCAGAGGAAATGATTCACCCCTCCACTTT.

This clonotype was seen a few times. The chain is built from TRBV20-1 and TRBJ2-3; D not certain. Germline V gives CDR1 DFQATT, CDR2 SNEGSKA (reference sequence). The CDR3 contains 14 residues. Trimming removed 3 bases from V and 3 bases from J, with 13 bases in between. CDR3 DNA sequence: TGCAGTGCTAGCCCTTTTGTGGGGACAGATACGCAGTATTTT. This encodes CSASPFVGTDTQYF.